This T cell receptor beta chain was captured by sequencing in a study of blood T cell repertoires in COVID-19. Study background: COVID-19 samples from acute and convalescent phases originated in the United States, Italy and Spain. In each case, the material was cDNA or gDNA derived from T cells, B-cell-depleted T cells, or PBMCs.

In the authors' workflow: Amplification from reference gene primers served as the basis for estimated nucleated cell counts. TCRdb's copy holds only in-frame clones and misses some; the assay was immunoSEQ multiplex PCR. V, J and clone size are those of that table, while D and trimming were read from the DNA. The table includes under 150,000 clones, 75% to 85% detected once. The specimen sequenced was peripheral blood. This clonotype was sampled from a man aged 55-75 years with active or convalescent COVID-19.

DNA for the CDR3: TGTGCCACCAGCAGAGAGGGGCAGGGGAATCAAGAGACCCAGTACTTC. Translation gives CATSREGQGNQETQYF. The chain couples TRBV15 to TRBJ2-5; weak D call: TRBD1 (6 bases). V dropped 0 bases and J dropped 2 bases, with 13 bases sitting between them. CDR1 is LNHNV, CDR2 YYDKDF, per germline (reference sequence). The CDR3 runs to 16 residues.